This TCR beta chain was observed in a study of CD8 T cells in ankylosing spondylitis. Study results and limitations: CD8+ disease-linked clones were present at relatively low frequencies in blood. Ankylosing spondylitis blood appeared to be characterized by a TCR beta motif of several highly homologous variants.

The CDR3 runs to 15 residues. The germline V and J ends were trimmed by 2 bases and 11 bases, with 20 bases remaining between them. The germline CDR1 and CDR2 sequences are SGHRS and YFSETQ. This clonotype was recorded many times. Antigen: not known. Making the TCR beta libraries involved quantitative 5'-RACE with molecular barcodes. TCRdb reanalysed the 5' RACE reads using MiXCR and keeps one entry per CDR3 protein. The sample has about 160,000 distinct CDR3 sequences; about 18% are singletons. The chain couples TRBV5-1 to TRBJ2-4, with a weak D call TRBD1 (5 bases). The source material was blood, either unsorted or a sorted T cell fraction (not recorded which). This sequence was found in a male donor with ankylosing spondylitis or in good health (not recorded which). CDR3 sequence reads: CASSLGRTLGDVQYF. The CDR3 DNA reads TGCGCCAGCAGCTTAGGGCGGACATTGGGTGACGTTCAGTACTTC.